The TCR beta chain under discussion was sequenced for a study of T cell repertoires in cytomegalovirus infection. Concerning this clonotype itself: Its target is unknown.

TCRdb ran MiXCR on the reads and lists one entry per CDR3 protein. The sample contains about 120,000 distinct CDR3 sequences, around 9.1% of which appear only once. The CDR3 consists of 14 residues. The V segment lost 1 base and the J segment 5 bases; nucleotides outside the gene matches: 0. CDR1 is LNHNV and CDR2 is YYDKDF in the germline V gene (reference sequence). The sample was PBMCs, sequenced either directly or after in vitro stimulation (not recorded which). This chain connects TRBV15 to TRBJ2-7; 12 nucleotides line up with TRBD2. The TCR was taken from a human donor in good health (CMV status not recorded). Some clones in this sample may be carry-over from other donors' samples. CDR3 amino acids: CATSRGTSGNEQYF. The CDR3 DNA is TGTGCCACCAGCAGAGGGACTAGCGGGAACGAGCAGTACTTC. The variable domain in full, with the rest retrieved from reference TRBV15 and TRBJ2-7, is DAMVIQNPRYQVTQFGKPVTLSCSQTLNHNVMYWYQQKSSQAPKLLFHYYDKDFNNEADTPDNFQSRRPNTSFCFLDIRSPGLGDTAMYLCATSRGTSGNEQYFGPGTRLTVT.